These 20 T cell receptor beta chains were all obtained from the same sample, sequenced in a study of ipilimumab plus nivolumab after autologous stem cell transplantation. Profiled with immunoSEQ multiplex PCR; TCRdb holds only in-frame clones, not every one. The table lists about 40,000 clones, nearly 95% of them singletons. Material: PBMCs, obtained in a trial of ipilimumab plus nivolumab as post-transplant consolidation. All receptors come from a male donor with multiple myeloma.

This chain links TRBV4-1 with TRBJ2-7, with TRBD2 identical over 9 bases. Germline V CDR1 and CDR2: MGHRA, YSYEKL. Trimming at V came to 2 bases and at J to 6 bases, leaving 11 bases not matched to a gene. The length of the CDR3 is 16 residues. The CDR3 DNA reads as TGCGCCAGCAGCCAAACTCCAGGGACTAGCTCTGTCGAGCAGTACTTC. Its translation: CASSQTPGTSSVEQYF.

The gene calls are TRBV28 and TRBJ2-5; D remains unclear. The J call may be incorrect, as the DNA end agrees better with TRBJ2-7. Per germline, CDR1 MDHEN and CDR2 SYDVKM. The CDR3 covers 12 residues. The CDR3 loop reads CASSPQQYEQYF. CDR3 nucleotide sequence: TGTGCCAGCAGTCCTCAACAGTACGAGCAGTACTTC.

This clone is a singleton in its sample. This chain joins TRBV5-6 and TRBJ1-2; D not resolved. The V gene lost 0 bases and the J gene lost 4 bases, with 10 bases spanning the gap. The CDR3 is 14 residues long. Germline V gene sequence: CDR1 SGHDT, CDR2 YYEEEE. The CDR3 DNA is TGTGCCAGCAGCTTGGGACGGCTTTTCTATGGCTACACCTTC. Amino acids: CASSLGRLFYGYTF. The full variable domain, its missing parts supplied by reference TRBV5-6 and TRBJ1-2, is DAGVTQSPTHLIKTRGQQVTLRCSPKSGHDTVSWYQQALGQGPQFIFQYYEEEERQRGNFPDRFSGHQFPNYSSELNVNALLLGDSALYLCASSLGRLFYGYTFGSGTRLTVV.

The chain employs TRBV6-6 and TRBJ2-3, with 7 bases that match TRBD2. The germline V gene has CDR1 MNHNY and CDR2 SVGAGI (reference sequence). J lost 0 bases, V lost 10 bases, and 7 bases had no gene match. This CDR3 is 14 amino acids long. CDR3 bases: TGTGCCACGCTAGCGGTCCCCAGCACAGATACGCAGTATTTT. It is translated as CATLAVPSTDTQYF.

This chain links TRBV7-2 with TRBJ1-3; the D gene is possibly TRBD1 (5 bases). The germline V and J ends were trimmed by 5 bases and 0 bases, with 14 bases remaining between them. CDR3 length equals 16 residues. Germline CDR1 and CDR2: SGHTA and FQGNSA. The CDR3 nucleotides read TGTGCCAGCAGCGCGTTGACAGCTATCTCTGGAAACACCATATATTTT. It is translated as CASSALTAISGNTIYF.

The rearrangement joins TRBV7-2 to TRBJ2-5, with D unclear. Per germline, CDR1 SGHTA and CDR2 FQGNSA. CDR3 length: 12 residues. V gave up 5 bases and J gave up 5 bases, with 9 bases separating them. CDR3 DNA: TGTGCCAGCAGCCCTAAAGGGGAGACCCAGTACTTC. Translation: CASSPKGETQYF.

In this sample, this clone turned up once. The chain recombines TRBV25-1 with TRBJ2-7; 12 positions agree with TRBD1. The germline V gene encodes CDR1 MGHDK and CDR2 SYGVNS. The ends lost 7 bases at V and 7 bases at J; junction bases unmatched: 14. The CDR3 has 16 amino acids. The CDR3 DNA reads as TGTGCCAGCACCAGAAATCCGGGACAGGGGGCTCAAGAGCAGTACTTC. Encoded protein: CASTRNPGQGAQEQYF.

This clone occurred a few times. The gene calls are TRBV9 and TRBJ1-2, with a tentative D call TRBD1 (6 bases). This CDR3 spans 15 amino acids. The V gene's germline CDR1 is SGDLS and CDR2 YYNGEE. Trimming took off 0 bases at V and 4 bases at J, with 13 bases between the two ends. The CDR3 sequence is CASSVGAGEAYGYTF. In DNA, the CDR3 is TGTGCCAGCAGCGTAGGGGCAGGGGAAGCCTATGGCTACACCTTC.

The V and J genes are TRBV19 and TRBJ2-2; the D gene is possibly TRBD2 (6 bases). Germline CDR1 LNHDA, CDR2 SQIVND (reference sequence). V was cut by 7 bases and J by 4 bases, with 19 bases left in between. This CDR3 region has 16 residues. CDR3 nucleotides: TGTGCCAGTACCCCGGGGGACCTGCGGGGCACCGGGGAGCTGTTTTTT. It encodes CASTPGDLRGTGELFF.

This chain connects TRBV7-9 to TRBJ2-7; TRBD1 agrees at 11 bases. CDR3 length: 15 residues. Germline CDR1 SEHNR, CDR2 FQNEAQ (reference sequence). J was trimmed by 5 bases and V by 5 bases; bases with no gene match: 8. CDR3 residues: CASSRIGQGAHEQYF. As DNA, the CDR3 is TGTGCCAGCAGCCGAATTGGACAGGGGGCCCACGAGCAGTACTTC. Looking up the rest from reference TRBV7-9 and TRBJ2-7 gives the full variable domain: DTGVSQNPRHKITKRGQNVTFRCDPISEHNRLYWYRQTLGQGPEFLTYFQNEAQLEKSRLLSDRFSAERPKGSFSTLEIQRTEQGDSAMYLCASSRIGQGAHEQYFGPGTRLTVT.

This rearrangement joins TRBV28 to TRBJ1-5; the match to TRBD1 covers 8 bases. With 4 bases clipped from V and 9 bases from J, the junction kept 11 bases outside the gene matches. CDR3 length: 15 residues. Germline CDR1 is MDHEN and CDR2 is SYDVKM. CDR3 sequence reads: CASSYLGDRGGPQHF. CDR3 sequence (DNA): TGTGCCAGCAGTTACCTCGGCGACAGGGGAGGGCCCCAGCATTTT.

The chain employs TRBV25-1 and TRBJ2-1, with 8 nucleotides matching TRBD1. The CDR3 is 15 amino acids. Germline CDR1 reads MGHDK; CDR2 reads SYGVNS. J lost 6 bases, V lost 6 bases, and 10 bases had no gene match. CDR3 protein: CASSLRPGQGNEQFF. DNA for the CDR3: TGTGCCAGCAGCCTCCGACCTGGACAGGGCAATGAGCAGTTCTTC.

This sequence joins TRBV7-2 and TRBJ1-5; 11 bases fit TRBD1. J lost 0 bases, V lost 8 bases, and 6 bases had no gene match. Germline V gene sequence: CDR1 SGHTA, CDR2 FQGNSA. This CDR3 is built from 16 residues. CDR3 sequence (DNA): TGTGCCAGCGCGGGACAGGGGGGTTATAGCAATCAGCCCCAGCATTTT. Protein: CASAGQGGYSNQPQHF.

CDR3 region: CASSEGGAGGDEQFF. CDR3 nucleotide sequence: TGTGCCAGCAGTGAAGGCGGGGCGGGGGGGGATGAGCAGTTCTTC. This rearrangement joins TRBV25-1 to TRBJ2-1; TRBD2 matches 9 bases. Trimming at V came to 2 bases and at J to 8 bases, leaving 7 bases not matched to a gene. This CDR3 is built from 15 residues. Germline V gene sequence: CDR1 MGHDK, CDR2 SYGVNS.

This clone showed up just a few times. The chain recombines TRBV15 with TRBJ1-2; 9 nucleotides line up with TRBD1. CDR1 is LNHNV and CDR2 is YYDKDF in the germline V gene (reference sequence). CDR3 length: 16 residues. V trimming: 3 bases; J trimming: 5 bases; junction bases outside the gene matches: 10. In DNA, the CDR3 is TGTGCCACCAGCAGGTCGATACAGGGGGCCTCTTATGGCTACACCTTC. It specifies CATSRSIQGASYGYTF.

This chain joins TRBV5-1 and TRBJ2-3, with a possible D match to TRBD2 (6 bases). V was cut by 4 bases and J by 2 bases, with 14 bases left in between. In germline, CDR1 is SGHRS, CDR2 YFSETQ. The CDR3 spans 15 residues. This CDR3 is CASSPSGPSTDTQYF. Here the CDR3 DNA reads TGCGCCAGCAGCCCGAGCGGGCCTTCCACAGATACGCAGTATTTT.

The J gene is TRBJ2-1, the V gene TRBV9; TRBD2 agrees at 8 bases. The CDR3 totals 13 residues. Germline values: CDR1 SGDLS, CDR2 YYNGEE. Trimming at V came to 3 bases and at J to 6 bases, leaving 2 bases not matched to a gene. The CDR3 sequence is CASSETSVNEQFF. CDR3 bases: TGTGCCAGCAGCGAGACTAGCGTCAATGAGCAGTTCTTC.

The chain recombines TRBV7-2 with TRBJ2-7, with D unclear. Trimming pared 0 bases from V and 0 bases from J, leaving 9 bases between. In germline, CDR1 is SGHTA, CDR2 FQGNSA. The CDR3 spans 15 residues. Here the CDR3 DNA reads TGTGCCAGCAGCTTAGCGGTAGGGCCCTCCTACGAGCAGTACTTC. This translates into CASSLAVGPSYEQYF.

This chain uses TRBV6-5 with TRBJ2-3; D perhaps matches TRBD2 (5 bases). Germline CDR1 MNHEY, CDR2 SVGAGI. The CDR3 has 14 residues. Trimming removed 6 bases at V and 2 bases at J, with 12 bases between. CDR3 loop: CASSLSRVTDTQYF. The CDR3 DNA is TGTGCCAGCAGCCTCTCGCGGGTCACAGATACGCAGTATTTT.

V is TRBV5-5 and J is TRBJ1-5; no definite D call. The CDR3 is 13 residues long. Germline CDR1 and CDR2: SGHKS and YYEKEE (reference sequence). Trimming pared 3 bases from V and 0 bases from J, leaving 4 bases between. CDR3 nucleotide sequence: TGTGCCAGCAGCTCTGATAGCAATCAGCCCCAGCATTTT. Residues: CASSSDSNQPQHF.